A selection of T cell receptor beta chains follows, all from one sample in a study of blood T cell repertoires in COVID-19. The assay was immunoSEQ multiplex PCR, and TCRdb's table has in-frame clones only and misses some. The sample consists of 99,000 or so clones, about nine tenths of them appearing once. Sequencing was carried out using peripheral blood. These TCRs come from a man aged 45 to 65 with acute or convalescent COVID-19. Each CDR3 is given with its conserved first and last residue. A D gene is named only where the DNA matches it firmly. Clone size is not always given. Where it is, it says once, few, many or a class for expanded clones.

clone_size j_call v_call d_call cdr3_aa cdr3_nt
once TRBJ2-3 TRBV7-2 NA CASSFERSRTDTQYF TGTGCCAGCAGCTTTGAGCGGTCCCGCACAGATACGCAGTATTTT
NA TRBJ2-7 TRBV2 NA CASAYGAGYEQYF TGTGCCAGTGCTTATGGCGCGGGATACGAGCAGTACTTC
NA TRBJ1-5 TRBV5-1 NA CASSQDSFSNQPQHF TGCGCCAGCAGCCAGGACAGCTTTAGCAATCAGCCCCAGCATTTT
NA TRBJ1-6 TRBV30 NA CAWSVYPLSPLHF TGTGCCTGGAGTGTCTACCCTCTTTCACCCCTCCACTTT
NA TRBJ1-2 TRBV24-1 NA CATSDSARDRYEGGYTF TGTGCCACCAGTGACTCCGCCCGCGACCGGTACGAGGGCGGCTACACCTTC
NA TRBJ2-5 TRBV2 NA CASTSRRGNGKETQYF TGTGCCAGCACCTCACGGAGAGGGAACGGCAAAGAGACCCAGTACTTC
NA TRBJ2-1 TRBV3-1/TRBV3-2 TRBD1 CASSQGQALGNEQFF TGTGCCAGCAGCCAGGGACAGGCGTTGGGTAATGAGCAGTTCTTC
NA TRBJ2-6 TRBV7-9 NA CASSLGAGQKSSGANVLTF TGTGCCAGCAGCTTAGGTGCGGGACAGAAAAGCTCTGGGGCCAACGTCCTGACTTTC
NA TRBJ2-7 TRBV3-1/TRBV3-2 TRBD2 CASSFSGSWYEQYF TGTGCCAGCAGCTTTAGCGGGAGTTGGTACGAGCAGTACTTC
NA TRBJ2-7 TRBV12-5 TRBD1 CASGTGVLTYEQYF TGTGCTAGTGGTACAGGGGTTCTCACCTACGAGCAGTACTTC
NA TRBJ2-1 TRBV5-8 NA CASSLQGTNSYNEQFF TGTGCCAGCAGCTTACAGGGAACAAACTCCTACAATGAGCAGTTCTTC
NA TRBJ2-7 TRBV29-1 TRBD2 CSVYVAGKVYEQYF TGCAGCGTGTACGTAGCGGGGAAAGTTTACGAGCAGTACTTC
NA TRBJ1-2 TRBV28 NA CASSFSRGGGYTF TGTGCCAGCAGTTTCAGTAGGGGAGGAGGCTACACCTTC
NA TRBJ2-1 TRBV11-2 TRBD2 CASSSTSGSRYEQFF TGTGCCAGCAGCTCCACTAGCGGGAGTCGGTATGAGCAGTTCTTC
once TRBJ1-1 TRBV19 NA CASSMVAGLKVGEAFF TGTGCCAGTAGTATGGTGGCGGGGCTTAAAGTCGGTGAAGCTTTCTTT
NA TRBJ1-3 TRBV5-1 NA CASSFGVSGNTIYF TGCGCCAGCAGCTTCGGGGTATCGGGAAACACCATATATTTT
NA TRBJ2-3 TRBV2 TRBD1 CATPRRPGQATDTQYF TGTGCCACCCCGCGGAGACCGGGACAGGCCACAGATACGCAGTATTTT
once TRBJ1-2 TRBV9 NA CASSVDGGAIGYTF TGTGCCAGCAGCGTAGACGGAGGGGCAATTGGCTACACCTTC
NA TRBJ2-7 TRBV9 TRBD2 CASSVATGGDRPYEQYF TGTGCCAGCAGCGTAGCTACGGGGGGGGACCGCCCCTACGAGCAGTACTTC
NA TRBJ1-2 TRBV6-1 NA CASSELGRNYGYTF TGTGCCAGCAGTGAATTGGGGCGGAACTATGGCTACACCTTC
NA TRBJ2-1 TRBV11-2 TRBD2 CASSGGGYNEQFF TGTGCCAGCAGCGGGGGAGGGTACAATGAGCAGTTCTTC
once TRBJ2-1 TRBV6-2/TRBV6-3 NA CASSPRLSNEQFF TGTGCCAGCAGTCCGAGGCTATCCAATGAGCAGTTCTTC
few TRBJ2-1 TRBV9 TRBD2 CASSAKSGRARNEQFF TGTGCCAGCAGCGCGAAAAGCGGGAGGGCCCGCAATGAGCAGTTCTTC
NA TRBJ2-2 TRBV11-2 NA CASSLGQRGELFF TGTGCCAGCAGCTTAGGACAAAGGGGGGAGCTGTTTTTT
NA TRBJ2-7 TRBV28 TRBD1 CASRPGQLTSSYEQYF TGTGCCAGCAGGCCGGGACAGCTAACGAGCTCCTACGAGCAGTACTTC
NA TRBJ2-7 TRBV19 NA CASSIDAGWIVEQYF TGTGCCAGTAGTATAGACGCAGGTTGGATAGTCGAGCAGTACTTC
NA TRBJ2-2 TRBV7-2 TRBD2 CASSLGPSGRAPGELFF TGTGCCAGCAGCTTAGGCCCTAGCGGGAGGGCCCCCGGGGAGCTGTTTTTT
NA TRBJ1-4 TRBV30 TRBD1 CACTGTGDEKLFF TGTGCGTGTACCGGGACAGGGGATGAAAAACTGTTTTTT
NA TRBJ1-5 TRBV25-1 NA CASSVGLNQPQHF TGTGCCAGCAGTGTGGGCCTCAATCAGCCCCAGCATTTT